The 6 T cell receptor beta chains below come from one sample, sequenced in a study of Ad26.COV2.S vaccination and SARS-CoV-2 variants. Libraries were prepared by immunoSEQ multiplex PCR; TCRdb keeps only in-frame clonotypes and omits some of them. The sample shows around 300,000 clones, approximately 86% of them seen only once. Treatment denoted: roughly 18 received Ad26.COV2.S at low or high dose, single or two shots; five or six received placebo; per-sample allocation not given. All samples were drawn on day 63, counting from the first vaccine or placebo injection. The sample in question was peripheral blood, obtained in a trial of Ad26.COV2.S vaccine versus placebo. Receptors originate from a person between 18 and 65 years old who received the Ad26.COV2.S COVID-19 vaccine or a placebo.

The V call is TRBV2, the J call TRBJ2-2; 8 bases are a match to TRBD1. The V gene end was trimmed by 7 bases and the J gene end by 5 bases; junction bases not matched to a gene: 9. The CDR3 length is 15 residues. In germline, CDR1 is SNHLY, CDR2 FYNNEI. In DNA form, the CDR3 reads TGTGCCAGCACTAGCCGGGACAGGAGGACCGGGGAGCTGTTTTTT. Translated, it gives CASTSRDRRTGELFF. The full variable domain, in which reference TRBV2 and TRBJ2-2 provide the parts outside the CDR3, is EPEVTQTPSHQVTQMGQEVILRCVPISNHLYFYWYRQILGQKVEFLVSFYNNEISEKSEIFDDQFSVERPDGSNFTLKIRSTKLEDSAMYFCASTSRDRRTGELFFGEGSRLTVL.

This clone has a single count. CDR3 nucleotides: TGTGCCAGCAGCTTAGGGCATGCAACTAATGAAAAACTGTTTTTT. Residues: CASSLGHATNEKLFF. V and J are TRBV11-2 and TRBJ1-4; D is undetermined. CDR1 and CDR2 (germline): SGHAT, FQNNGV. V shed 1 base and J shed 0 bases, with 6 bases lying between them. The CDR3 loop spans 15 amino acids.

This sequence joins TRBV10-2 and TRBJ1-1, with TRBD1 matching 9 bases. V was pared by 8 bases and J by 0 bases, with 1 base of the junction left unmatched. The CDR3 sequence is 13 residues long. Germline values: CDR1 WSHSY, CDR2 SAAADI. CDR3 sequence: CASGTGLNTEAFF. The CDR3 nucleotides read TGCGCCAGCGGGACAGGGCTGAACACTGAAGCTTTCTTT.

This sequence joins TRBV3-1 (or the pseudogene TRBV3-2) and TRBJ2-1; D might be TRBD2 (5 bases). From germline, CDR1 is LGHDT and CDR2 YNNKEL (reference sequence). The CDR3 length is 15 residues. Trimming removed 6 bases from V and 0 bases from J, with 12 bases in between. Here the CDR3 DNA reads TGTGCCAGCAGTCGTAGCGAGATCTCCTACAATGAGCAGTTCTTC. As protein: CASSRSEISYNEQFF.

The chain is built from TRBV28 and TRBJ1-1, with D perhaps TRBD1 (5 bases). Trimming removed 1 base at V and 0 bases at J, with 12 bases between. The CDR3 is made up of 16 amino acids. CDR1 is MDHEN, CDR2 SYDVKM, per germline. Here the CDR3 DNA reads TGTGCCAGCAGTTTATCGGGACTGCACATGAACACTGAAGCTTTCTTT. Protein: CASSLSGLHMNTEAFF.

The chain carries TRBV28 and TRBJ1-5; D is undetermined. CDR3 length: 17 residues. Per germline, CDR1 MDHEN and CDR2 SYDVKM. Trimming removed 4 bases from V and 3 bases from J, with 19 bases in between. CDR3 in amino acids: CASSYSSGDRNNQPQHF. The CDR3 DNA sequence: TGTGCCAGCAGTTACTCCTCCGGGGATAGAAACAATCAGCCCCAGCATTTT. Combining the CDR3 with reference TRBV28 and TRBJ1-5 gives the whole variable domain DVKVTQSSRYLVKRTGEKVFLECVQDMDHENMFWYRQDPGLGLRLIYFSYDVKMKEKGDIPEGYSVSREKKERFSLILESASTNQTSMYLCASSYSSGDRNNQPQHFGDGTRLSIL.